This TCR beta chain was recovered during a study of CD8 T cells in ankylosing spondylitis. Findings and caveats of the study: A TCR beta motif of roughly eight highly homologous variants seemed to mark ankylosing spondylitis blood.

CDR1 MDHEN and CDR2 SYDVKM come from the germline V gene. V was pared by 2 bases and J by 6 bases, with 14 bases between. The length of the CDR3 is 14 residues. Only a few counts were recorded for this clonotype. Its target is unknown. As the method for making TCR beta libraries, quantitative 5'-RACE with molecular barcodes was used. TCRdb analysed the 5' RACE reads with MiXCR anew, one entry per CDR3 protein. The data show about 480,000 distinct CDR3 sequences, about a sixth seen once. The sequence came from a male donor with ankylosing spondylitis. Sequences were obtained from blood, either unsorted or a sorted T cell fraction (not recorded which). This chain connects TRBV28 to TRBJ2-7; D not resolved. The CDR3 loop reads CASSLPVGLGEQYF. As DNA, the CDR3 is TGTGCCAGCAGTTTACCCGTGGGCCTCGGCGAGCAGTACTTC.